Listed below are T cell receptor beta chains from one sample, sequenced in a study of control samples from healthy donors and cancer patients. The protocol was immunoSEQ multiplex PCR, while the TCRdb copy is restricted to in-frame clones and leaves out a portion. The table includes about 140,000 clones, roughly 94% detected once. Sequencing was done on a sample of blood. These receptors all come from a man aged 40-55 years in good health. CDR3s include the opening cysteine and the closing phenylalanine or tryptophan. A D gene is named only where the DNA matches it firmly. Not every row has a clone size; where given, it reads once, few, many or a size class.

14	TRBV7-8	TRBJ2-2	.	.	TGTGCCAGCAGCTTACGGGAGTACACCGGGGAGCTGTTTTTT	CASSLREYTGELFF
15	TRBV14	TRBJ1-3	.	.	TGTGCCAGCAGCCCTTCCGGACAGACTGGAAACACCATATATTTT	CASSPSGQTGNTIYF
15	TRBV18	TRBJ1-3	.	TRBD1	TGTGCCAGCTCAGAACAGGGGAACGCTGGAAACACCATATATTTT	CASSEQGNAGNTIYF
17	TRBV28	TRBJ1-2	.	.	TGTGCCAGCAGTTTGGGACGCAAAGTCCAACGTTCAGCCGGCTACACCTTC	CASSLGRKVQRSAGYTF
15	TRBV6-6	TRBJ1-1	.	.	TGTGCCAGCAGTTACTCGGCAGGGGCGAACACTGAAGCTTTCTTT	CASSYSAGANTEAFF
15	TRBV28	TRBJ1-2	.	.	TGTGCCAGCAGTTTAACGCCGGACCCCTCGAGTGGCTACACCTTC	CASSLTPDPSSGYTF
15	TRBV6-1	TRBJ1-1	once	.	TGTGCCAGCAGTGAATCTTCCCCGGGTACCGGGATGGCTTTCTTT	CASSESSPGTGMAFF
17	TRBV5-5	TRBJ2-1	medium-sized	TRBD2	TGTGCCACAAAAGGGACTAGCGGGAGGGCCGGATACAATGAGCAGTTCTTC	CATKGTSGRAGYNEQFF
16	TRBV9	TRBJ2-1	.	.	TGTGCCAGCAGCGTGAGAGGGACCAAGGAGAACAATGAGCAGTTCTTC	CASSVRGTKENNEQFF
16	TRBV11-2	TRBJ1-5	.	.	TGTGCCAGCAGCTTAGATCTTCTAGCAGGAGAGCGGTCGCAGCATTTT	CASSLDLLAGERSQHF
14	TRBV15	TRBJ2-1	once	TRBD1	TGTGCCACCAGCAGTTTTGAGGGGGCCGATGAGCAGTTCTTC	CATSSFEGADEQFF
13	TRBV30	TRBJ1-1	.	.	TGTGCCTGGAGTGTGGGGCGGAACACTGAAGCTTTCTTT	CAWSVGRNTEAFF
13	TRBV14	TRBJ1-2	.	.	TGTGCCAGCAGCCAAGATGGGATGAGTGGCTACACCTTC	CASSQDGMSGYTF
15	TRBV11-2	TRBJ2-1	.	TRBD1	TGTGCCAGCAGCCTGGACAGGGGGGGTTACAATGAGCAGTTCTTC	CASSLDRGGYNEQFF
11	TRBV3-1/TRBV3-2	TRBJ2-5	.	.	TGTGCCAGCAGCGCACCTGGGACCCAGTACTTC	CASSAPGTQYF
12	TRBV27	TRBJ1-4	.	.	TGTGCCAGCAGTTTCCAGGGAGGAAAACTGTTTTTT	CASSFQGGKLFF
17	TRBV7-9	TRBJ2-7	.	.	TGTGCCAGCAGCTTAGGACGATTAACAGACGGATCCTACGAGCAGTACTTC	CASSLGRLTDGSYEQYF
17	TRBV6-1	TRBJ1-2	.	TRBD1	TGTGCCAGCAGTGAAGCCCGAACCGGGACAGGGATGTTCGGCTACACCTTC	CASSEARTGTGMFGYTF
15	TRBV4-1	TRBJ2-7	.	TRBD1	TGCGCCAGCAGCCCCCCTGGGGGACAGGTGTTCGAGCAGTACTTC	CASSPPGGQVFEQYF
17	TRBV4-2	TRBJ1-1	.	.	TGTGCCAGCAGCCAAGATCCCCACACCCTTTTGAACACTGAAGCTTTCTTT	CASSQDPHTLLNTEAFF
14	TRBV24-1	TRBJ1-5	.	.	TGTGCCACCAAAATGGCGGGGGCAGGTCGGCCCCAGCATTTT	CATKMAGAGRPQHF
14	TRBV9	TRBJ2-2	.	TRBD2	TGTGCCAGCAGCGTATACGGCGGGAGCGGGGAGCTGTTTTTT	CASSVYGGSGELFF
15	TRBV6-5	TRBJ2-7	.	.	TGTGCCAGCAGCCTCCTGGACAGACGGGCTGGCGAGCAGTACTTC	CASSLLDRRAGEQYF
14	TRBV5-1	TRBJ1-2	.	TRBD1	TGCGCCAGCAGCTTGGGAGGGGGCAACTATGGCTACACCTTC	CASSLGGGNYGYTF
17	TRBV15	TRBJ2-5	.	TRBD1	TGTGCCACCAGCAGAGTAGGGGGGCAGGGGGCCGGAGAGACCCAGTACTTC	CATSRVGGQGAGETQYF
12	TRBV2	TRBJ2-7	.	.	TGTGCCAGCAAGGACAGAGGGCCCGAGCAGTACTTC	CASKDRGPEQYF
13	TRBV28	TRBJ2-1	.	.	TGTGCCAGCAGTTCTCCGCTGGGGAATGAGCAGTTCTTC	CASSSPLGNEQFF
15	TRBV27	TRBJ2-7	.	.	TGTGCCAGCAGTTTCTCTACAGGGATGGGGTACGAGCAGTACTTC	CASSFSTGMGYEQYF
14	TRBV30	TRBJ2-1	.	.	TGTGCCAGAGGGACTGACCATCGCCAGGGTGAGCAGTTCTTC	CARGTDHRQGEQFF
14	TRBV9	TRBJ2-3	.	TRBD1	TGTGCCAGCAGCGTAGGGACAGGGCGGAATACGCAGTATTTT	CASSVGTGRNTQYF
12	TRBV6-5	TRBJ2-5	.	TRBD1	TGTGCCAGCACAGGGACAGAAGAGACCCAGTACTTC	CASTGTEETQYF
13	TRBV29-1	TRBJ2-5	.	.	TGCAGCGTTGAAAGCAGGGGACAAGAGACCCAGTACTTC	CSVESRGQETQYF
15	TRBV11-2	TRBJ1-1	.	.	TGTGCCAGCAGCTCGGGGGGGCACATGAACACTGAAGCTTTCTTT	CASSSGGHMNTEAFF
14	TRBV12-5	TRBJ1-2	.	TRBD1	TGTGCTAGTGCCGCTGGGACAGGGGTGACCGGCTACACCTTC	CASAAGTGVTGYTF
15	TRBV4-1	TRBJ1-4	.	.	TGCGCCAGCAGCCAGTTTTCGGGATTAAATGAAAAACTGTTTTTT	CASSQFSGLNEKLFF
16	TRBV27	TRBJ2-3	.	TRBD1	TGTGCCAGCAGTTCCCTATCCGGGACAGAGGCAGATACGCAGTATTTT	CASSSLSGTEADTQYF
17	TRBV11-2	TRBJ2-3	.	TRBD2	TGTGCCAGCAGCTTAGATTTGGCGGGGGGGAACACAGATACGCAGTATTTT	CASSLDLAGGNTDTQYF
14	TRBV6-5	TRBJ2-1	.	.	TGTGCCAGCAGTTGGTCGGGGGCCTACAATGAGCAGTTCTTC	CASSWSGAYNEQFF
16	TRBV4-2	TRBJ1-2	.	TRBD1	TGTGCCAGCAGCCAAGATCGACAGGGCCTTCCCTATGGCTACACCTTC	CASSQDRQGLPYGYTF
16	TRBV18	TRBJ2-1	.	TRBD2	TGTGCCAGCTCACCGCTTAGCGGGGGGCCGCTCAATGAGCAGTTCTTC	CASSPLSGGPLNEQFF
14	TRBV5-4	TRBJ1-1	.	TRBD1	TGTGCCAGCAGCTCGGGACAGGGTCCCACTGAAGCTTTCTTT	CASSSGQGPTEAFF
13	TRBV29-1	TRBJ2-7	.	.	TGCAGCGTTGAAAGCGGGTCCTCCTACGAGCAGTACTTC	CSVESGSSYEQYF
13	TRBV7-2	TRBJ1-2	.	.	TGTGCCAGCAGCATCCTGGGAAGCTATGGCTACACCTTC	CASSILGSYGYTF
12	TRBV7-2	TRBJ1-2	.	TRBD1	TGTGCCAGCAGCTACGGGACAGATGGCTACACCTTC	CASSYGTDGYTF
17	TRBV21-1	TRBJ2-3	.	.	TGTGCCAGCAGCAAAGGTGCTAGCGCCTTTAGCACAGATACGCAGTATTTT	CASSKGASAFSTDTQYF